This T cell receptor (beta chain) was documented in a study of OX40 agonist ivuxolimab in advanced cancers. Study-wide context: A male proportion of approximately 83% was recorded, with mean age 60 years and range about 23 to 90.

This CDR3 region has 14 residues. Germline V gives CDR1 MNHNS, CDR2 SASEGT. V lost 8 bases to trimming and J lost 6 bases, with 18 bases between them. Some clones are missing from TCRdb's copy, which holds only in-frame ones; the method was immunoSEQ multiplex PCR. Of 65,000 to 85,000 clones listed, around 84% are singletons. Drawing of blood for sampling happened at baseline, at cycle 4 day 1, and at cycle 7 day 1. Study observations and caveats: More expanded clones were seen, on average, in CD8+ T cells than in CD4+.

Comments on this clone: As yet, its antigen is unknown.

This TCR derives from an adult with an advanced solid tumor such as melanoma, head and neck, liver or kidney cancer. The material sequenced was CD4+ or CD8+ T cells sorted from blood, taken in a trial of the OX40 agonist ivuxolimab. The chain joins TRBV6-1 to TRBJ2-3; a possible D gene is TRBD2 (7 bases). DNA for the CDR3: TGTGCCAGCCGGGGGGCCAGAGGTCTTGATACGCAGTATTTT. This sequence encodes CASRGARGLDTQYF.